Listed below are T cell receptor beta chains from one sample, sequenced in a study of blood T cell repertoires in COVID-19. Only in-frame clones appear in the TCRdb table, and some are missing; sequencing was by immunoSEQ multiplex PCR. The sample records some 200,000 clones, roughly 86% being singletons. Input material: peripheral blood. All receptors derive from a man between 35 and 55 years old with active or convalescent COVID-19. Both conserved end residues are part of each CDR3. The order of the fields is clone size, V gene, J gene, D gene, CDR3 protein, CDR3 DNA. The D gene is left open where the match is weak. Clone size, where shown, is once, few, many, or a class for clones that have expanded.

abundance: -; v_gene: TRBV19; j_gene: TRBJ2-3; d_gene: -; CDR3aa: CASSIETITDTQYF; CDR3nt: TGTGCCAGTAGTATAGAGACAATCACAGATACGCAGTATTTT
abundance: -; v_gene: TRBV28; j_gene: TRBJ1-2; d_gene: TRBD1; CDR3aa: CASSREQGNYGYTF; CDR3nt: TGTGCCAGCAGCCGTGAACAGGGGAACTATGGCTACACCTTC
abundance: -; v_gene: TRBV30; j_gene: TRBJ2-7; d_gene: -; CDR3aa: CAWSVGGEEQYF; CDR3nt: TGTGCCTGGAGTGTGGGGGGAGAAGAGCAGTACTTC
abundance: -; v_gene: TRBV5-4; j_gene: TRBJ2-1; d_gene: TRBD2; CDR3aa: CASSATSGGYNEQFF; CDR3nt: TGTGCCAGCAGCGCGACTAGCGGGGGGTACAATGAGCAGTTCTTC
abundance: -; v_gene: TRBV2; j_gene: TRBJ2-7; d_gene: -; CDR3aa: CASSEMDRYYEQYF; CDR3nt: TGTGCCAGCAGTGAAATGGACAGATACTACGAGCAGTACTTC
abundance: -; v_gene: TRBV27; j_gene: TRBJ2-3; d_gene: TRBD2; CDR3aa: CASSLWASGGTDTQYF; CDR3nt: TGTGCCAGCAGTTTATGGGCTAGCGGGGGCACAGATACGCAGTATTTT
abundance: -; v_gene: TRBV7-8; j_gene: TRBJ2-2; d_gene: TRBD2; CDR3aa: CASSWSGGRNTGELFF; CDR3nt: TGTGCCAGCAGCTGGAGCGGGGGCAGGAACACCGGGGAGCTGTTTTTT
abundance: -; v_gene: TRBV30; j_gene: TRBJ1-2; d_gene: -; CDR3aa: CAWSVSGWTDLDDYGYTF; CDR3nt: TGTGCCTGGAGTGTATCGGGATGGACAGATTTGGACGACTATGGCTACACCTTC
abundance: -; v_gene: TRBV14; j_gene: TRBJ1-1; d_gene: -; CDR3aa: CASSQLAGAYTEAFF; CDR3nt: TGTGCCAGCAGCCAATTGGCAGGGGCGTACACTGAAGCTTTCTTT
abundance: -; v_gene: TRBV25-1; j_gene: TRBJ2-3; d_gene: TRBD2; CDR3aa: CASSEQRGTYTDTQYF; CDR3nt: TGTGCCAGCAGTGAACAGCGGGGGACCTACACAGATACGCAGTATTTT
abundance: -; v_gene: TRBV10-1; j_gene: TRBJ2-5; d_gene: TRBD2; CDR3aa: CASSESTSGVETQYF; CDR3nt: TGCGCCAGCAGTGAGTCGACTAGCGGGGTGGAGACCCAGTACTTC
abundance: -; v_gene: TRBV7-9; j_gene: TRBJ1-2; d_gene: -; CDR3aa: CASSFAAGGSPSFTF; CDR3nt: TGTGCCAGCAGCTTCGCGGCGGGAGGATCTCCAAGTTTCACCTTC
abundance: once; v_gene: TRBV19; j_gene: TRBJ2-1; d_gene: -; CDR3aa: CASSLRGTRYNEQFF; CDR3nt: TGTGCCAGTAGTTTAAGGGGTACGAGGTACAATGAGCAGTTCTTC